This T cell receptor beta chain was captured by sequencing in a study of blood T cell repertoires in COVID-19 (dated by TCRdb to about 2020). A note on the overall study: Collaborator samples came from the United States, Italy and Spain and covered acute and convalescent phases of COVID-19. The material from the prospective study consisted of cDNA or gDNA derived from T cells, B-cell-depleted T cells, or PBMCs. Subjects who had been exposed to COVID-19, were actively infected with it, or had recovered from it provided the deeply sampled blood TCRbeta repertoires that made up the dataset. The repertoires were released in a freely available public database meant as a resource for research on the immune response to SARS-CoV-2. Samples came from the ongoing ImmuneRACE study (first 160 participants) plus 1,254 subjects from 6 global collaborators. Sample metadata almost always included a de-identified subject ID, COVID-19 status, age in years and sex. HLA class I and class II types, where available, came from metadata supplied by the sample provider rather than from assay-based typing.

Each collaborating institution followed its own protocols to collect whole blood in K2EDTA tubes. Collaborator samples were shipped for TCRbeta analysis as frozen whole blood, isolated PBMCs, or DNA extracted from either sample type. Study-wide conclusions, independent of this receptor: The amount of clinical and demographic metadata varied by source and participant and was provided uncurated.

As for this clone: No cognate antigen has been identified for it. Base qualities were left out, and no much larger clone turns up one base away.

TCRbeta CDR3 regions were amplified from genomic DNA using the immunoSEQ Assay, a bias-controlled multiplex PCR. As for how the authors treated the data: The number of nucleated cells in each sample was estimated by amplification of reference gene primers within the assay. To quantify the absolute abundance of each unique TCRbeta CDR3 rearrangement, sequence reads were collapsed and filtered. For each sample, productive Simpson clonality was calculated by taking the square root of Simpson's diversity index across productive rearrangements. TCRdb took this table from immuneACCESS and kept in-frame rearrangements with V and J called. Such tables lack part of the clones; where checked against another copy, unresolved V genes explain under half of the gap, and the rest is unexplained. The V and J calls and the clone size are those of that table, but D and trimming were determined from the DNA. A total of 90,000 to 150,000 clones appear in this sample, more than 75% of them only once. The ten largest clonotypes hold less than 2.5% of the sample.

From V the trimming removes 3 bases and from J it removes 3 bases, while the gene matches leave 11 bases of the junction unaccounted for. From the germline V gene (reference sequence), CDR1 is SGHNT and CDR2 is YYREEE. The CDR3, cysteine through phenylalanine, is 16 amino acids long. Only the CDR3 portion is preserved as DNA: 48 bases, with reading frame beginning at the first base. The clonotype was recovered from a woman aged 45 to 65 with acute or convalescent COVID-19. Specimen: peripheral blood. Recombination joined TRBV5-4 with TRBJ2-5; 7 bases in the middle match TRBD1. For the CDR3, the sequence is CASSSHPGQSEETQYF. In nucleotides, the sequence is TGTGCCAGCAGCTCTCACCCGGGACAGTCTGAAGAGACCCAGTACTTC.